What follows are 19 T cell receptor beta chains derived from one specimen sequenced in a study of cytomegalovirus exposure and HLA in healthy donors. The PCR employed 60 Vbeta primers together with 13 Jbeta primers. The data were produced by immunoSEQ multiplex PCR, yet TCRdb's version contains in-frame clones alone and is incomplete. There are more than 100,000 clones in the sample; 50% to 80% occur only once, and roughly 8.6% lies in the top ten. Sequencing was done on a sample of PBMCs. The source is a woman between 40 and 50 years old in good health and CMV-seropositive.

This clone was detected only a few times. The CDR3 sequence is CASSPVAGGTYEQYF. The CDR3 DNA sequence: TGTGCCAGCAGCCCCGTAGCGGGGGGTACCTACGAGCAGTACTTC. The genes are TRBV7-6 and TRBJ2-7, with 10 nucleotides matching TRBD2. The CDR3 extends over 15 amino acids. Germline assignment: CDR1 SGHVS and CDR2 FNYEAQ. V dropped 5 bases and J dropped 2; count of bases not matched to a gene: 6.

This clone appeared a single time. The rearrangement joins TRBV5-4 to TRBJ2-5; possibly TRBD2 for D (6 bases). Trimming took 3 bases from V and 5 from J, leaving 23 bases between them. The CDR3 is 17 amino acids. In germline, CDR1 is SGHNT, CDR2 YYREEE (reference sequence). CDR3: CASSSGSSSSTRETQYF. The CDR3 bases are TGTGCCAGCAGCTCCGGGAGCTCTAGCTCGACGCGGGAGACCCAGTACTTC.

The rearrangement joins TRBV19 to TRBJ1-6, with TRBD1 identical over 8 bases. J was trimmed by 11 bases and V by 6 bases; bases with no gene match: 9. Germline assignment: CDR1 LNHDA and CDR2 SQIVND (reference sequence). This CDR3 spans 14 amino acids. In DNA form, the CDR3 reads TGTGCCAGTAGATCTCTGACAGGGGAGGCACCCCTCCACTTT. It codes for CASRSLTGEAPLHF.

This clone came up a few times. V gene TRBV7-9 combines with J gene TRBJ2-2; TRBD1 aligns across 9 bases. This CDR3 contains 16 residues. V lost 6 bases and J lost 3; bases outside the gene matches: 8. Germline V gene lookup returns CDR1 SEHNR and CDR2 FQNEAQ (reference sequence). This chain's CDR3 is CASRLQGAKDTGELFF. Written as DNA, the CDR3 is TGTGCCAGCAGATTACAGGGGGCAAAGGACACCGGGGAGCTGTTTTTT.

The chain is built from TRBV6-5 and TRBJ2-1; weak D call: TRBD1 (6 bases). The germline gives CDR1 MNHEY, CDR2 SVGAGI. V lost 6 bases, J lost 3 bases, and 9 bases lay in between. The length of the CDR3 is 13 residues. The CDR3 spells CASSRDNYNEQFF. The CDR3 nucleotides read TGTGCCAGCAGCCGGGACAACTACAATGAGCAGTTCTTC.

The rearrangement links TRBV5-1 to TRBJ2-5; 14 positions agree with TRBD2. The ends lost 5 bases at V and 5 bases at J; junction bases unmatched: 2. This CDR3 contains 14 residues. CDR1 and CDR2 from the germline V gene are SGHRS and YFSETQ. In DNA form, the CDR3 reads TGCGCCAGCAGGACTAGCGGGGGGGCGGAGACCCAGTACTTC. Translation: CASRTSGGAETQYF.

This chain uses TRBV19 with TRBJ1-1; the match to TRBD1 covers 9 bases. V gave up 6 bases and J gave up 6 bases; unmatched junction bases: 14. The CDR3 totals 16 residues. CDR1 and CDR2 from the germline V gene are LNHDA and SQIVND (reference sequence). CDR3 protein: CASSQEGDREMAEAFF. In DNA form, the CDR3 reads TGTGCCAGTAGCCAGGAGGGGGACAGGGAGATGGCTGAAGCTTTCTTT. Variable domain in full (rest from reference TRBV19 and TRBJ1-1): DGGITQSPKYLFRKEGQNVTLSCEQNLNHDAMYWYRQDPGQGLRLIYYSQIVNDFQKGDIAEGYSVSREKKESFPLTVTSAQKNPTAFYLCASSQEGDREMAEAFFGQGTRLTVV.

As to this clone: In the same sample, other DNA sequences code for this CDR3. V and J are TRBV29-1 and TRBJ2-7, with D perhaps matching TRBD1 (6 bases). Trimming removed 6 bases from V and 0 bases from J, with 9 bases in between. Germline CDR1 reads SQVTM; CDR2 reads ANQGSEA. The length of the CDR3 is 12 residues. The CDR3 loop reads CSVGTPSYEQYF. The CDR3 region has the DNA TGCAGCGTCGGGACACCCTCCTACGAGCAGTACTTC.

This chain uses TRBV5-1 with TRBJ2-3; weak D call: TRBD2 (6 bases). The CDR3 runs 14 residues. Germline CDR1 reads SGHRS; CDR2 reads YFSETQ. The V gene lost 3 bases and the J gene lost 2 bases, with 10 bases spanning the gap. CDR3 nucleotides: TGCGCCAGCAGCTACGGGGGACTCACAGATACGCAGTATTTT. Protein product: CASSYGGLTDTQYF.

The J gene is TRBJ2-3, the V gene TRBV6-1; maybe TRBD2 (6 bases). This CDR3 is 18 amino acids long. Germline V gene sequence: CDR1 MNHNS, CDR2 SASEGT. V was shortened by 0 bases and J by 4 bases, with 20 bases between the two germline ends. Written as DNA, the CDR3 is TGTGCCAGCAGTGAAGCCGGCGGGGCCTTTGGTGTCCCAGATACGCAGTATTTT. It codes for CASSEAGGAFGVPDTQYF.

The rearrangement joins TRBV15 to TRBJ1-5, with D possibly being TRBD1 (6 bases). V was clipped by 4 bases and J by 2 bases, with 12 bases between them. Germline loops: CDR1 LNHNV, CDR2 YYDKDF (reference sequence). The CDR3 runs 15 residues. Here the CDR3 reads CATSNREKGNQPQHF. As DNA, the CDR3 is TGTGCCACCAGCAACAGGGAGAAAGGCAATCAGCCCCAGCATTTT.

The CDR3 nucleotides are TGCAGCGTTGGGGACACGCGTGAAGCTTTCTTT. This sequence encodes CSVGDTREAFF. The chain carries TRBV29-1 and TRBJ1-1; tentatively, D is TRBD1 (6 bases). The CDR3 length is 11 residues. Trimming shortened V by 4 bases and J by 7 bases, and 10 bases separated the two germline ends. Germline V gene data show CDR1 as SQVTM and CDR2 as ANQGSEA. The whole variable domain, remainder taken from reference TRBV29-1 and TRBJ1-1, is SAVISQKPSRDICQRGTSLTIQCQVDSQVTMMFWYRQQPGQSLTLIATANQGSEATYESGFVIDKFPISRPNLTFSTLTVSNMSPEDSSIYLCSVGDTREAFFGQGTRLTVV.

This sequence joins TRBV6-5 and TRBJ1-2; 11 bases are shared with TRBD1. Germline V gives CDR1 MNHEY, CDR2 SVGAGI. The CDR3 covers 15 residues. V dropped 6 bases and J dropped 0; count of bases not matched to a gene: 3. In nucleotides, the CDR3 is TGTGCCAGCAGAGGACAGGGGGCCCCTAACTATGGCTACACCTTC. Translating gives CASRGQGAPNYGYTF.

The V call is TRBV13, the J call TRBJ1-2, with 7 positions matching TRBD1. The CDR3 is 13 residues long. Trimming took 4 bases from V and 7 from J; bases not matched to a gene: 6. The V gene's germline CDR1 is PRHDT and CDR2 FYEKMQ (reference sequence). The CDR3 DNA reads as TGTGCCAGCAGCTCCGACAGGGTAGGTGGCTACACCTTC. Its translation is CASSSDRVGGYTF.

This clone was detected only once. The CDR3 is CASAFQGQLYEQYF. The CDR3, as DNA: TGTGCCAGTGCTTTCCAGGGTCAACTCTACGAGCAGTACTTC. The V gene is TRBV27, the J gene TRBJ2-7, with D possibly being TRBD1 (5 bases). Trimming removed 9 bases at V and 3 bases at J, with 18 bases between. CDR3 length: 14 amino acids. Per the germline V gene, CDR1 is MNHEY and CDR2 is SMNVEV (reference sequence).

This clone showed up just a few times. The chain employs TRBV10-3 and TRBJ1-1, with 12 nucleotides matching TRBD1. With 7 bases clipped from V and 4 bases from J, the junction kept 13 bases outside the gene matches. Germline V gives CDR1 ENHRY, CDR2 SYGVKD. The CDR3 has 17 amino acids. The CDR3 coding sequence is TGTGCCATCACTAAAGGGACAGGGGGCAATTGGGGCACTGAAGCTTTCTTT. Translated, it gives CAITKGTGGNWGTEAFF.

The V gene is TRBV6-6, the J gene TRBJ2-3, with TRBD1 identical over 11 bases. Germline CDR1 MNHNY, CDR2 SVGAGI (reference sequence). Trimming cost V 0 bases and J 4 bases; bases outside gene matches: 3. This CDR3 region has 16 residues. CDR3 DNA: TGTGCCAGCAGTTACTCCGGGACAGGGGGAGCAGATACGCAGTATTTT. Translating it yields CASSYSGTGGADTQYF.

The chain joins TRBV5-1 to TRBJ1-1; 10 bases match TRBD1. The CDR3 consists of 17 residues. V was clipped by 0 bases and J by 5 bases; unmatched bases: 10. The germline V gene encodes CDR1 SGHRS and CDR2 YFSETQ. CDR3 region: CASSLGDRGRRRTEAFF. The DNA of the CDR3 is TGCGCCAGCAGCTTGGGCGACAGGGGGCGTCGACGGACTGAAGCTTTCTTT.

This clone was picked up a small number of times. The V gene is TRBV6-1, the J gene TRBJ2-1; 9 bases agree with TRBD1. After removal of 5 bases from V and 1 base from J, the junction contained 3 bases not matched to a gene. The germline CDR1 and CDR2 sequences are MNHNS and SASEGT. This CDR3 comprises 15 residues. The CDR3 here is CASSWGQGSYNEQFF. The CDR3 coding sequence is TGTGCCAGCAGTTGGGGACAGGGTTCCTACAATGAGCAGTTCTTC.